These T cell receptor beta chains were read from a single sample in a study of vaccination and CD4 T cells after COVID-19. No antigen is known for these receptors. Using its own MiXCR run on the PCR reads, TCRdb lists one record per CDR3 protein. The sample has about 2,700 distinct CDR3 sequences, around 23% seen once. What was sequenced was CD4+ T cells from blood, cultured in vitro. Receptors originate from a human donor who had recovered from COVID-19. Each CDR3 is given with its conserved first and last residue. The D gene is left open where the match is weak. Where a row states a size, it is once, few, many or the class of an expanded clone; other rows omit it.

j_gene: TRBJ1-6
d_gene: NA
v_gene: TRBV20-1
abundance: medium-sized
CDR3aa: CSALGFGRANSPLHF
CDR3nt: TGCAGTGCTCTCGGGTTCGGCAGGGCAAATTCACCCCTCCACTTT

j_gene: TRBJ1-1
d_gene: NA
v_gene: TRBV19
abundance: NA
CDR3aa: CASSILGPSAEAFF
CDR3nt: TGTGCCAGTAGTATACTCGGCCCTTCGGCTGAAGCTTTCTTT

j_gene: TRBJ2-5
d_gene: TRBD2
v_gene: TRBV7-2
abundance: NA
CDR3aa: CASSLALGGGSRETQYF
CDR3nt: TGTGCCAGCAGCTTAGCCCTAGGCGGGGGGTCTAGAGAGACCCAGTACTTC

j_gene: TRBJ1-4
d_gene: TRBD1
v_gene: TRBV30
abundance: NA
CDR3aa: CAWAYRGPQKLFF
CDR3nt: TGTGCCTGGGCCTACAGGGGGCCGCAAAAACTGTTTTTT

j_gene: TRBJ1-6
d_gene: NA
v_gene: TRBV20-1
abundance: medium-sized
CDR3aa: CSARKSSYNSPLHF
CDR3nt: TGCAGTGCTAGAAAGAGCTCCTATAATTCACCCCTCCACTTT

j_gene: TRBJ1-1
d_gene: TRBD1
v_gene: TRBV20-1
abundance: few
CDR3aa: CSARQGAFTEAFF
CDR3nt: TGCAGTGCTCGTCAGGGGGCTTTCACTGAAGCTTTCTTT

j_gene: TRBJ2-1
d_gene: TRBD1
v_gene: TRBV4-3
abundance: few
CDR3aa: CASSQEVYGTGRINEQFF
CDR3nt: TGCGCCAGCAGCCAAGAAGTTTACGGGACAGGGCGTATCAATGAGCAGTTCTTC

j_gene: TRBJ1-1
d_gene: TRBD1
v_gene: TRBV20-1
abundance: few
CDR3aa: CSASNPGQGGTEAFF
CDR3nt: TGCAGTGCTTCGAACCCGGGACAGGGGGGAACTGAAGCTTTCTTT

j_gene: TRBJ2-6
d_gene: NA
v_gene: TRBV6-1
abundance: large
CDR3aa: CASEYRAGANVLTF
CDR3nt: TGTGCCAGCGAATACAGGGCAGGGGCCAACGTCCTGACTTTC

j_gene: TRBJ2-1
d_gene: TRBD1
v_gene: TRBV11-1
abundance: NA
CDR3aa: CASSFWTGIVYEQFF
CDR3nt: TGTGCCAGCAGCTTTTGGACAGGGATTGTTTATGAGCAGTTCTTC

j_gene: TRBJ1-5
d_gene: NA
v_gene: TRBV6-1
abundance: NA
CDR3aa: CASSEAGGGSNQPQHF
CDR3nt: TGTGCCAGCAGTGAAGCCGGGGGAGGCAGCAATCAGCCCCAGCATTTT

j_gene: TRBJ2-7
d_gene: TRBD1
v_gene: TRBV29-1
abundance: NA
CDR3aa: CSVRDRAHSEQYF
CDR3nt: TGCAGCGTTCGGGACAGGGCCCACAGCGAGCAGTACTTC

j_gene: TRBJ2-7
d_gene: TRBD2
v_gene: TRBV3-1
abundance: NA
CDR3aa: CASSRLAGVSEQYF
CDR3nt: TGTGCCAGCAGCCGACTAGCGGGAGTCTCCGAGCAGTACTTC

j_gene: TRBJ1-1
d_gene: NA
v_gene: TRBV4-3
abundance: NA
CDR3aa: CASIPWTVNTEAFF
CDR3nt: TGCGCCAGCATTCCCTGGACGGTGAACACTGAAGCTTTCTTT

j_gene: TRBJ1-6
d_gene: NA
v_gene: TRBV10-1
abundance: few
CDR3aa: CASRTVPYNSPLHF
CDR3nt: TGCGCCAGCCGAACAGTTCCCTATAATTCACCCCTCCACTTT

j_gene: TRBJ1-6
d_gene: NA
v_gene: TRBV20-1
abundance: medium-sized
CDR3aa: CSARDAVFGQLTSPLHF
CDR3nt: TGCAGTGCTAGAGATGCGGTCTTTGGGCAATTAACTTCACCCCTCCACTTT

j_gene: TRBJ2-7
d_gene: NA
v_gene: TRBV12-3/TRBV12-4
abundance: NA
CDR3aa: CASSPDFVLTYEQYF
CDR3nt: TGTGCCAGCAGCCCCGACTTCGTCTTAACCTACGAGCAGTACTTC

j_gene: TRBJ1-2
d_gene: NA
v_gene: TRBV20-1
abundance: medium-sized
CDR3aa: CSALNAYGYTF
CDR3nt: TGCAGTGCCCTTAACGCCTATGGCTACACCTTC

j_gene: TRBJ2-7
d_gene: NA
v_gene: TRBV7-9
abundance: NA
CDR3aa: CASTRDSGDREQYF
CDR3nt: TGTGCCAGCACCCGGGACTCAGGGGATAGGGAGCAGTACTTC

j_gene: TRBJ2-2
d_gene: NA
v_gene: TRBV12-5
abundance: NA
CDR3aa: CASGFWGAGDTGELFF
CDR3nt: TGTGCTAGTGGTTTTTGGGGGGCAGGTGACACCGGGGAGCTGTTTTTT

j_gene: TRBJ2-7
d_gene: NA
v_gene: TRBV11-2
abundance: NA
CDR3aa: CASSSSGSEQYF
CDR3nt: TGTGCCAGCAGCTCCTCGGGAAGCGAGCAGTACTTC

j_gene: TRBJ2-3
d_gene: NA
v_gene: TRBV11-3
abundance: few
CDR3aa: CASSLWGRTQYF
CDR3nt: TGTGCCAGCAGCTTATGGGGGAGAACGCAGTATTTT

j_gene: TRBJ1-2
d_gene: NA
v_gene: TRBV2
abundance: NA
CDR3aa: CASSERENGYTF
CDR3nt: TGTGCCAGCAGTGAAAGAGAGAATGGCTACACCTTC

j_gene: TRBJ2-4
d_gene: NA
v_gene: TRBV2
abundance: NA
CDR3aa: CASSPGPKVIQYF
CDR3nt: TGTGCCAGCAGTCCCGGCCCAAAGGTCATTCAGTACTTC

j_gene: TRBJ2-7
d_gene: NA
v_gene: TRBV6-2/TRBV6-3
abundance: NA
CDR3aa: CASIPSWGGRPTYEQYF
CDR3nt: TGTGCCAGCATCCCCTCTTGGGGGGGCCGCCCAACCTACGAGCAGTACTTC

j_gene: TRBJ2-5
d_gene: NA
v_gene: TRBV9
abundance: NA
CDR3aa: CASSRGVQPQETQYF
CDR3nt: TGTGCCAGCTCTCGAGGAGTGCAACCTCAAGAGACCCAGTACTTC

j_gene: TRBJ1-2
d_gene: NA
v_gene: TRBV5-1
abundance: few
CDR3aa: CASSWQGPPGDGYTF
CDR3nt: TGCGCCAGCAGCTGGCAGGGCCCGCCTGGGGATGGCTACACCTTC

j_gene: TRBJ2-7
d_gene: NA
v_gene: TRBV10-3
abundance: medium-sized
CDR3aa: CAISETMGHYEQYF
CDR3nt: TGTGCCATCAGTGAGACCATGGGACACTACGAGCAGTACTTC

j_gene: TRBJ1-4
d_gene: NA
v_gene: TRBV6-1
abundance: NA
CDR3aa: CASSAMGSANKKLFF
CDR3nt: TGTGCCAGCAGCGCCATGGGTTCGGCTAATAAAAAACTGTTTTTT

j_gene: TRBJ2-2
d_gene: NA
v_gene: TRBV7-8
abundance: NA
CDR3aa: CASSLALLARNTGELFF
CDR3nt: TGTGCCAGCAGCTTAGCGCTTTTAGCCCGGAACACCGGGGAGCTGTTTTTT

j_gene: TRBJ2-5
d_gene: NA
v_gene: TRBV19
abundance: few
CDR3aa: CASSIGGSTQETQYF
CDR3nt: TGTGCCAGTAGTATAGGAGGTAGCACCCAAGAGACCCAGTACTTC

j_gene: TRBJ2-6
d_gene: NA
v_gene: TRBV19
abundance: NA
CDR3aa: CASSIAGSDGWEPGANVLTF
CDR3nt: TGTGCCAGTAGTATAGCCGGGTCGGACGGATGGGAACCTGGGGCCAACGTCCTGACTTTC

j_gene: TRBJ2-7
d_gene: TRBD1
v_gene: TRBV6-5
abundance: few
CDR3aa: CASSYSAHLQGAEQYF
CDR3nt: TGTGCCAGCAGTTACTCGGCTCACCTACAGGGGGCCGAGCAGTACTTC

j_gene: TRBJ2-2
d_gene: TRBD1
v_gene: TRBV9
abundance: medium-sized
CDR3aa: CASSPRDRSNTGELFF
CDR3nt: TGTGCCAGCAGCCCCCGGGACAGGTCGAACACCGGGGAGCTGTTTTTT

j_gene: TRBJ2-2
d_gene: NA
v_gene: TRBV24-1
abundance: NA
CDR3aa: CATSGSGTVSTGELFF
CDR3nt: TGTGCCACCAGTGGTAGCGGGACAGTCTCCACCGGGGAGCTGTTTTTT

j_gene: TRBJ2-7
d_gene: TRBD1
v_gene: TRBV18
abundance: NA
CDR3aa: CASSPPDRSSYEQYF
CDR3nt: TGTGCCAGCTCACCACCGGACAGGAGCTCCTACGAGCAGTACTTC

j_gene: TRBJ2-7
d_gene: NA
v_gene: TRBV5-1
abundance: NA
CDR3aa: CASSLTISSYEQYF
CDR3nt: TGCGCCAGCAGCCTGACGATTAGCTCCTACGAGCAGTACTTC

j_gene: TRBJ2-5
d_gene: NA
v_gene: TRBV10-3
abundance: NA
CDR3aa: CAISEPTQKGETQYF
CDR3nt: TGTGCCATCAGTGAGCCGACCCAAAAGGGGGAGACCCAGTACTTC

j_gene: TRBJ1-6
d_gene: NA
v_gene: TRBV4-2
abundance: few
CDR3aa: CASSQDRGAGPPLHF
CDR3nt: TGTGCCAGCAGCCAAGACCGGGGCGCGGGGCCACCCCTCCACTTT

j_gene: TRBJ2-3
d_gene: NA
v_gene: TRBV5-4
abundance: medium-sized
CDR3aa: CASSLGQTISLMHTQYF
CDR3nt: TGTGCCAGCAGCTTGGGCCAAACTATCTCATTGATGCATACGCAGTATTTT

j_gene: TRBJ2-3
d_gene: NA
v_gene: TRBV5-8
abundance: once
CDR3aa: CASSLGASSTDTQYF
CDR3nt: TGTGCCAGCAGCTTGGGTGCCTCTAGCACAGATACGCAGTATTTT

j_gene: TRBJ2-1
d_gene: NA
v_gene: TRBV7-3
abundance: few
CDR3aa: CASSFEAGRSLTYNEQFF
CDR3nt: TGTGCCAGCAGCTTCGAAGCGGGCCGCAGTTTAACCTACAATGAGCAGTTCTTC

j_gene: TRBJ2-2
d_gene: TRBD1
v_gene: TRBV11-3
abundance: few
CDR3aa: CASSFGTERTGELFF
CDR3nt: TGTGCCAGCAGCTTCGGGACAGAGCGAACCGGGGAGCTGTTTTTT

j_gene: TRBJ2-2
d_gene: NA
v_gene: TRBV18
abundance: NA
CDR3aa: CASSQIDTGELFF
CDR3nt: TGTGCCAGCTCGCAAATTGACACCGGGGAGCTGTTTTTT

j_gene: TRBJ2-3
d_gene: TRBD2
v_gene: TRBV20-1
abundance: few
CDR3aa: CSARDRLAGLHGDTQYF
CDR3nt: TGCAGTGCTAGAGATAGGCTAGCGGGCCTCCACGGGGATACGCAGTATTTT

j_gene: TRBJ1-6
d_gene: NA
v_gene: TRBV30
abundance: few
CDR3aa: CAWSFGTFNSPLHF
CDR3nt: TGTGCCTGGAGTTTCGGGACATTTAATTCACCCCTCCACTTT

j_gene: TRBJ2-3
d_gene: NA
v_gene: TRBV7-9
abundance: NA
CDR3aa: CASSDIGRNTDTQYF
CDR3nt: TGTGCCAGCAGCGATATCGGGAGAAACACAGATACGCAGTATTTT

j_gene: TRBJ2-7
d_gene: NA
v_gene: TRBV11-2
abundance: NA
CDR3aa: CASSFRTSHSYEQYF
CDR3nt: TGTGCCAGCAGCTTTAGGACCAGTCACTCCTACGAGCAGTACTTC

j_gene: TRBJ2-3
d_gene: TRBD2
v_gene: TRBV20-1
abundance: NA
CDR3aa: CSARDWGLAGTFTTDTQYF
CDR3nt: TGCAGTGCTAGAGATTGGGGACTAGCGGGGACATTCACAACAGATACGCAGTATTTT